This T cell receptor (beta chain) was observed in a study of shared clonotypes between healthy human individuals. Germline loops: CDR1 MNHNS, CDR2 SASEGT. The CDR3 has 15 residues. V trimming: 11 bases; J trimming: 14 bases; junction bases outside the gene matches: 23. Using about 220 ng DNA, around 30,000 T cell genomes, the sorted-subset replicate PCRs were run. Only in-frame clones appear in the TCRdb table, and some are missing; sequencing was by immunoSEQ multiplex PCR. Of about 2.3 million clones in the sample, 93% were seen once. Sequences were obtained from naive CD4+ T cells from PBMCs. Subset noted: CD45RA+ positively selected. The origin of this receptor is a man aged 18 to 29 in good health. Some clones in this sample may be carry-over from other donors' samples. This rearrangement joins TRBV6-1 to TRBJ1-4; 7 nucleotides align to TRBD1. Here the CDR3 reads CAASTGRAGIPWLFF. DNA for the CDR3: TGTGCCGCGTCGACAGGGCGCGCCGGGATCCCTTGGCTGTTTTTT.